This T cell receptor (beta chain) was observed in a study of immune evolution from preneoplasia to lung adenocarcinoma. Each case's diagnosis was confirmed by two pathologists on H&E. This CDR3 spans 14 amino acids. Repertoires were generated with immunoSEQ multiplex PCR, while TCRdb's copy carries only in-frame clones and drops some. Here the sample spans 20,000 to 30,000 clones, 65% to 75% being singletons. Broader study findings: Highest clonality occurred in KRAS-mutant, not EGFR-mutant or double wild-type, nodules. From normal lung to invasive adenocarcinoma, top clone frequencies appeared to decrease. Clonality was highest in normal lung, lower in later-stage lesions apparently.

Points on this clone: Antigen specificity is unknown.

The chain combines TRBV21-1 with TRBJ1-1. TRBV21-1 is a recognized pseudogene. The clonotype originates from a person in their sixties with invasive lung adenocarcinoma. Some clones in this sample may be carry-over from other donors' samples. The sample taken for sequencing was FFPE invasive lung adenocarcinoma tissue. The CDR3 loop is CASSEAPLDTEAFF. CDR3 nucleotides: TGTGCCAGCTCGGAGGCGCCTCTCGACACTGAAGCTTTCTTT.